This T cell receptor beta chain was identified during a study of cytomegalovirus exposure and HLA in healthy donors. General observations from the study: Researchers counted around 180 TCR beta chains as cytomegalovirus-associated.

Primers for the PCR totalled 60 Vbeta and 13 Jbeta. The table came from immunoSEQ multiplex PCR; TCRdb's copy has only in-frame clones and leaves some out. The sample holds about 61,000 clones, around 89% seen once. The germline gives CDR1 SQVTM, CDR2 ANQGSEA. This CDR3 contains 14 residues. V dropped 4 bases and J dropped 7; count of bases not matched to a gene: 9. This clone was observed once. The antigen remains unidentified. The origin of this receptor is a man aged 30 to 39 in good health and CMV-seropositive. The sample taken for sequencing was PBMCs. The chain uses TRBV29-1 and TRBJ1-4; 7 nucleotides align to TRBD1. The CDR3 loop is CSVALTGAGEKLFF. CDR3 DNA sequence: TGCAGCGTTGCCCTAACAGGGGCGGGTGAAAAACTGTTTTTT.